This T cell receptor beta chain was captured in a study of beta chain features in type 1 diabetes. The sequenced template was cDNA made from the entire isolated RNA. This table comes from immunoSEQ multiplex PCR, and its TCRdb copy is limited to in-frame clones, with some not included. This sample carries 350,000 to 450,000 clones, about 15% of them seen once, and the ten largest clones take more than 0.015%. Germline-derived CDR1 and CDR2 are LNHDA and SQIVND (reference sequence). V dropped 5 bases and J dropped 3; count of bases not matched to a gene: 9. The CDR3 is 16 amino acids. Study results and limitations: Across all four CD4+ subsets, people with type 1 diabetes showed modestly shorter TCRB CDR3s. Among type 1 diabetes patients, VDJ junctions had fewer insertions and more deletions. HLA influence on TCRB rearrangement stayed unresolved here.

Points on this clone: What it recognizes is unknown.

A single heparinised blood sample, averaging approximately 0.12 L, was obtained per donor. The TCR originated in a woman between 18 and 29 years old in good health. The material sequenced was naive CD4+ T cells from blood. The chain employs TRBV19 and TRBJ1-5; 8 positions match TRBD1. This CDR3 reads CASSPQTGAFNQPQHF. The CDR3 nucleotides are TGTGCCAGTAGTCCCCAGACAGGGGCTTTCAATCAGCCCCAGCATTTT.